This paragraph covers one T cell receptor beta chain sequence. These data come from a study of blood T cell repertoires in COVID-19. The wider study: Collection of acute and convalescent COVID-19 samples took place in the United States, Italy and Spain. Sample material is recorded as cDNA or gDNA derived from T cells, B-cell-depleted T cells, or PBMCs.

The germline gives CDR1 ENHRY, CDR2 SYGVKD. J lost 5 bases, V lost 4 bases, and 6 bases had no gene match. The CDR3 covers 15 residues. The protocol was immunoSEQ multiplex PCR, while the TCRdb copy is restricted to in-frame clones and leaves out a portion. The table lists around 300,000 clones, roughly nine tenths of them singletons. Participants, roughly 18 to 90 years old, spanned around 26 US areas. Two negative PCRs, clearance, or symptom resolution were required of recovered Cohort 3 donors. The sequence derives from a woman in her 40s who had recovered from COVID-19. The J gene is TRBJ2-3, the V gene TRBV10-3, with 10 bases that match TRBD2. Source material: PBMCs or T cells enriched from blood (not recorded which). The CDR3 sequence is CAISVSGRVGDTQYF. The CDR3 DNA reads TGTGCCATCAGTGTGAGCGGGAGGGTAGGAGATACGCAGTATTTT.